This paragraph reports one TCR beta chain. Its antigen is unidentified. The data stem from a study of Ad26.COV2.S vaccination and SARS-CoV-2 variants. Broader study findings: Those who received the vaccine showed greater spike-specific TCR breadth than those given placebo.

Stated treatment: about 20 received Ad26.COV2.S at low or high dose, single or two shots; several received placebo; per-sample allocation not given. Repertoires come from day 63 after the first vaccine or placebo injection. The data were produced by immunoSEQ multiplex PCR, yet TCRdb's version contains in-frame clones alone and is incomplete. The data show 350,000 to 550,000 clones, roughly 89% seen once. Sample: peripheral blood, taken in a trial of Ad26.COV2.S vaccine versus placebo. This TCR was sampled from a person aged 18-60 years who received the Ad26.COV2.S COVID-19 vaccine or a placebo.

CDR3 amino acids: CASSQDERGHSYEQYF. In DNA form, the CDR3 reads TGCGCCAGCAGCCAAGATGAACGGGGGCACTCCTACGAGCAGTACTTC. This chain links TRBV4-1 with TRBJ2-7; D possibly matches TRBD1 or TRBD2 (6 bases each). Germline V lookup: CDR1 MGHRA, CDR2 YSYEKL. CDR3 length: 16 amino acids. Trimming pared 0 bases from V and 0 bases from J, leaving 12 bases between.